The T cell receptor (beta chain) under discussion was sequenced for a study of blood T cell repertoires in COVID-19. Study at large: COVID-19 samples collected from the United States, Italy and Spain covered acute and convalescent phases. The analysed material was cDNA or gDNA that came from T cells, B-cell-depleted T cells, or PBMCs.

Methods used by the authors: Estimation of nucleated cell counts relied on the amplification of reference gene primers. Clones were sequenced by immunoSEQ multiplex PCR, and TCRdb holds only the in-frame ones, with some missing. V, J and clone size were drawn from that table, and D and trimming were deduced from the DNA. The sample records some 29,000 clones, around 89% being singletons. The CDR3 is 15 residues long. The germline CDR1 and CDR2 sequences are MNHEY and SMNVEV (reference sequence). Between the trimmed V and J ends, which lost 6 bases and 0 bases, there was a span of 11 bases. The chain uses TRBV27 and TRBJ1-4, with D hard to call. This receptor was taken from a human donor in a cohort sampled during active COVID-19. The sample was peripheral blood. The DNA of the CDR3 is TGTGCCAGCAGATCCCTAGTTGCAACTAATGAAAAACTGTTTTTT. Residues: CASRSLVATNEKLFF. Full variable domain (outside the CDR3, taken from reference TRBV27 and TRBJ1-4): EAQVTQNPRYLITVTGKKLTVTCSQNMNHEYMSWYRQDPGLGLRQIYYSMNVEVTDKGDVPEGYKVSRKEKRNFPLILESPSPNQTSLYFCASRSLVATNEKLFFGSGTQLSVL.